This passage covers 25 T cell receptor beta chains from one sample sequenced in a study of tumor-infiltrating lymphocytes in primary liver carcinoma. Investigators took RNA and DNA out together from approximately 22-30 mg of unsorted bulk tissue. Constant-region priming of approximately 0.55 ug total RNA yielded TCR beta cDNA. Libraries for TCR beta were built through three nested multiplex PCR rounds, which together made up a slightly modified ARM-PCR procedure. TRBV1-TRBV30 forward primers and a C-beta reverse primer were used in the first two PCR rounds, which each ran for about 10 cycles. A single record per CDR3 protein comes from TCRdb applying MiXCR to the multiplex PCR reads. The sample carries 90,000 to 110,000 distinct CDR3 sequences, roughly four fifths recorded once. Source material: liver tumor tissue from sampling region 3. Subset noted: tumor region T3, left-lateral pole. These receptors all stem from a man in his forties with primary liver carcinoma and hepatitis B virus infection.

On this clonotype itself: An end of the junction does not agree with germline; a read error may underlie this. The genes are TRBV6-2 or TRBV6-3 and TRBJ2-1, with D unclear. Germline V CDR1 and CDR2: MNHEY, SVGEGT. The CDR3 is 14 residues long. CDR3 sequence: CASSYLIVGNKQFF. CDR3 in DNA: TGTGCAAGCAGTTACCTGATAGTTGGAAATAAGCAGTTCTTC.

The chain combines TRBV11-2 with TRBJ1-5; the D gene is possibly TRBD1 (6 bases). This CDR3 is 17 amino acids long. Looked up from germline, CDR1 is SGHAT and CDR2 is FQNNGV. V lost 1 base and J 7 bases, leaving 20 bases between the germline ends. CDR3 region: CASSLVGVTGYKQPQHF. DNA for the CDR3: TGTGCCAGCAGCTTAGTAGGGGTAACAGGGTACAAACAGCCCCAGCATTTT.

The chain has TRBV6-1 and TRBJ2-1; D gene ambiguous. From germline, CDR1 is MNHNS and CDR2 SASEGT. The CDR3 runs 13 residues. V was cut by 6 bases and J by 7 bases, with 13 bases left in between. The CDR3 nucleotides are TGTGCCAGCAGCGTATCACTATTAAATGAGCAGTTCTTC. Translating gives CASSVSLLNEQFF.

The V gene is TRBV12-3 or TRBV12-4, the J gene TRBJ1-2; D gene ambiguous. V lost 5 bases, J lost 6 bases, and 13 bases lay in between. CDR3 length equals 13 residues. The CDR3 sequence is CASSNIDMDGYTF. The CDR3 nucleotides are TGTGCCAGCAGTAACATCGACATGGATGGCTACACCTTC.

Of note for this clonotype: Compared with germline, one end of the junction differs, possibly owing to a read error. The V and J genes are TRBV29-1 and TRBJ1-1; D is ambiguous. Germline CDR1 and CDR2: SQVTM and ANQGSEA. This CDR3 has 14 amino acids. The CDR3 reads CSIELGLMNTEAFF. CDR3 bases: TGTAGCATTGAACTTGGCCTCATGAACACTGAAGCTTTTTTT.

This clonotype has just one count. The chain combines TRBV7-6 with TRBJ2-2, with TRBD2 identical over 10 bases. Germline V gene lookup returns CDR1 SGHVS and CDR2 FNYEAQ. CDR3 length: 16 residues. Losses at the gene ends were 2 bases for V and 6 bases for J; bases not matched to a gene: 6. The CDR3 loop is CASSLSSGSIAGELFF. Written as DNA, the CDR3 is TGTGCCAGCAGCTTATCTAGCGGGAGTATAGCCGGGGAGCTGTTTTTT.

This clonotype occurred once. The junction does not match germline at one end; this may be a read error. The V gene is TRBV6-6, the J gene TRBJ2-7; 7 positions match TRBD2. CDR1 and CDR2 from the germline V gene are MNHNY and SVGAGI (reference sequence). The CDR3 is 18 amino acids. The CDR3 DNA follows: TGTGCCAGCAGCTACTCCGGACTAGTGGGTTTAAGCTCCTACGAGCAGTACTTC. This sequence encodes CASSYSGLVGLSSYEQYF.

Turning to this clonotype: The junction departs from germline at one end; a sequencing error may be responsible. The chain links TRBV11-2 to TRBJ2-4; 10 bases align to TRBD2. This CDR3 is 17 amino acids long. Per the germline V gene, CDR1 is SGHAT and CDR2 is FQNNGV. As DNA, the CDR3 is TGTGCCAGAAGCTTAGAAACTAGCGGGATTGCCAAAAACACTCAGTACTTC. Amino acid sequence: CARSLETSGIAKNTQYF.

Turning to this clonotype: Here the CDR3 omits its conserved ending phenylalanine or tryptophan, so a read error is the likely source. The DNA is left out, because the CDR3 cannot be placed on it with certainty; the CDR3 is given as TCRdb lists it. V and J are TRBV14 and TRBJ1-5; TRBD1 is the table's D call, not checked against the DNA. The CDR3 totals 15 residues, both ends included. Germline V gene lookup returns CDR1 SGHDN and CDR2 FVKESK. The chain's CDR3 is CTSSQIGTLNQPHHY.

To note about this clonotype: The CDR3 does not end in the conserved phenylalanine or tryptophan, so this is likely a read error. The chain combines TRBV29-1 with TRBJ2-1, with D uncertain. The CDR3 covers 11 residues. Germline lookup yields CDR1 SQVTM and CDR2 ANQGSEA. The CDR3 DNA reads as TGCAGTGTTGAACAAGGAAATGAGCAGTTCTCC. As protein: CSVEQGNEQFS.

This clonotype was seen just once. This chain joins TRBV5-1 and TRBJ1-1; D perhaps matches TRBD1 (6 bases). The CDR3 spans 14 residues. The germline V gene has CDR1 SGHRS and CDR2 YFSETQ. V dropped 10 bases and J dropped 3 bases, with 19 bases sitting between them. The CDR3 region has the DNA TGCGCCTTCAGCTTGGCCGGGGGCTACACTGAAGCTTTCTTT. It codes for CAFSLAGGYTEAFF.

Worth noting for this clonotype: The junction and the germline gene differ at one end; a read error may be behind it. The rearrangement links TRBV6-1 to TRBJ2-2, with 7 bases lining up with TRBD1. This CDR3 has 17 amino acids. From germline, CDR1 is MNHNS and CDR2 SASEGT. CDR3 DNA sequence: TGTGCCAGCAGTTTGATAGGGGGCGCGCCGAACACAGGGGAGCTGTTTTTT. Its translation is CASSLIGGAPNTGELFF.

The gene calls are TRBV6-6 and TRBJ1-3; 8 nucleotides agree with TRBD1. The CDR3 length is 14 residues. The V segment lost 10 bases and the J segment 3 bases; nucleotides outside the gene matches: 8. Germline CDR1 and CDR2: MNHNY and SVGAGI (reference sequence). The CDR3 is CATTTGGLGNTIYF. DNA for the CDR3: TGTGCCACCACCACAGGGGGTCTTGGAAACACCATATATTTT.

The V and J genes are TRBV27 and TRBJ2-7; D is undetermined. Germline CDR1 MNHEY, CDR2 SMNVEV (reference sequence). V was trimmed by 2 bases and J by 7 bases, leaving 15 bases between them. This CDR3 is 14 amino acids long. The CDR3 reads CASSLGRPGKEQYF. The DNA for the CDR3 is TGTGCCAGCAGTTTAGGCAGGCCAGGAAAAGAGCAGTACTTC.

As concerns this clonotype: The junction differs from germline at one of its ends, possibly a read error. The chain employs TRBV20-1 and TRBJ1-1; possibly TRBD1 for D (5 bases). In germline, CDR1 is DFQATT, CDR2 SNEGSKA (reference sequence). This CDR3 is built from 12 residues. Here the CDR3 DNA reads TGCAGTGCTAGCCCGGGGGAAACTGAAGCTTACTTT. This sequence encodes CSASPGETEAYF.

Concerning this clonotype: The junction does not match germline at one end; this may be a read error. This chain connects TRBV6-1 to TRBJ2-3; D perhaps matches TRBD2 (6 bases). CDR3 size: 14 residues. Germline-derived CDR1 and CDR2 are MNHNS and SASEGT. The DNA of the CDR3 is TGTGCCAGCACCCCCGGGACTTGCTCAGATACGCACTATTTT. It encodes CASTPGTCSDTHYF.

Points on this clonotype: An end of the junction does not agree with germline; a read error may underlie this. The rearrangement uses TRBV5-1 and TRBJ2-3; 8 positions match TRBD1. The CDR3 consists of 16 residues. CDR1 is SGHRS, CDR2 YFSETQ, per germline. CDR3 protein: CASRLNDRGSTYTQYF. As DNA, the CDR3 is TGCGCCAGCCGCTTGAACGACAGGGGAAGCACATATACGCAGTATTTT.

In the case of this clonotype: No conserved phenylalanine or tryptophan ends this CDR3, so it is likely a read error. The rearrangement uses TRBV4-2 and TRBJ2-7, with unresolved D. The germline V gene has CDR1 LGHNA and CDR2 YNFKEQ. The CDR3 has 12 residues. V lost 10 bases to trimming and J lost 5 bases, with 15 bases between them. The CDR3 sequence is CANSQDRNEQYS. The CDR3 coding sequence is TGTGCCAATAGCCAAGATCGGAACGAGCAGTACTCC.

The chain employs TRBV6-1 and TRBJ1-1; D possibly corresponds to TRBD1 (5 bases). The germline V and J ends were trimmed by 8 bases and 4 bases, with 14 bases remaining between them. The CDR3 sequence is 13 residues long. The germline V gene encodes CDR1 MNHNS and CDR2 SASEGT. CDR3 sequence (DNA): TGTGCCAGCCCCAGGATAGGGGTCACTGAAGCTTTCTTT. Amino acid sequence: CASPRIGVTEAFF.

The CDR3 reads CSAAGRDRCGTEAFF. In nucleotides, the CDR3 is TGCAGCGCTGCTGGCAGGGACAGGTGTGGCACTGAAGCTTTCTTT. The chain combines TRBV29-1 with TRBJ1-1; 8 bases map to TRBD1. The germline gives CDR1 SQVTM, CDR2 ANQGSEA. V dropped 7 bases and J dropped 4; count of bases not matched to a gene: 14. The CDR3 runs 15 residues.

Worth noting for this clonotype: Mismatch with germline at one junction end may stem from a read error. The rearrangement uses TRBV4-3 and TRBJ1-2, with D possibly being TRBD1 (6 bases). This CDR3 is built from 16 residues. Germline V gene sequence: CDR1 LGHNA, CDR2 YSLEER. CDR3 loop: CTSSQAGAGRNYSYTF. For the CDR3, the DNA is TGCACCAGTAGCCAGGCAGGGGCAGGGAGGAACTATAGCTACACCTTC.

The CDR3 DNA is TGTGCCAGCAATAATACAGGAATTTCACCCATACACTTT. This sequence encodes CASNNTGISPIHF. The gene calls are TRBV6-6 and TRBJ1-6, with D possibly matching TRBD1 (5 bases). V lost 7 bases and J 19 bases, leaving 23 bases between the germline ends. Germline CDR1 reads MNHNY; CDR2 reads SVGAGI (reference sequence). This CDR3 is 13 amino acids long.

Comments on this clonotype: This likely comes from a read error, as the CDR3 has no conserved phenylalanine or tryptophan at its end. V is TRBV12-3 or TRBV12-4 and J is TRBJ2-7; either TRBD1 or TRBD2 may fit D (6 bases each). CDR3 size: 15 residues. The CDR3 reads CANSLRGAGAYEQYL. The CDR3 DNA reads as TGTGCCAACAGTTTAAGGGGGGCAGGAGCCTACGAGCAGTACTTA.

A note on this clonotype: Lacking the conserved final phenylalanine or tryptophan, this CDR3 likely reflects a read error. The V and J genes are TRBV29-1 and TRBJ2-3; no reliable D call. This CDR3 region has 11 residues. The V gene's germline CDR1 is SQVTM and CDR2 ANQGSEA. Trimming took 4 bases from V and 11 from J, leaving 13 bases between them. CDR3 sequence reads: CSVAGPAMQYL. Written as DNA, the CDR3 is TGCAGCGTTGCCGGGCCCGCAATGCAGTATCTT.

Regarding this clonotype: A read error may account for a junction end that differs from germline. The V call is TRBV5-6, the J call TRBJ2-7, with D perhaps TRBD1 or TRBD2 (5 bases each). The CDR3 has 19 amino acids. Germline loops: CDR1 SGHDT, CDR2 YYEEEE. The CDR3 region is CASSAIGAREGQNSYDQYF. Here the CDR3 DNA reads TGTGCCAGCAGCGCCATAGGGGCCCGCGAGGGGCAGAACTCCTACGATCAGTACTTC.